Included here is one T cell receptor beta chain sequence, with context. In the original processing: Reference gene primer amplification yielded estimated nucleated cell counts. Generated by immunoSEQ multiplex PCR, the TCRdb table keeps only in-frame clones and is missing some. V, J and clone size are those of that table, while D and trimming were read from the DNA. The sample contains around 280,000 clones, around nine tenths of which appear only once. V lost 4 bases, J lost 7 bases, and 8 bases stayed unmatched. Germline CDR1 is SGDLS and CDR2 is YYNGEE. CDR3 size: 14 residues. The sample originates from a study of blood T cell repertoires in COVID-19. Study information: Samples taken during acute and convalescent COVID-19 were collected in the United States, Italy and Spain. From T cells, B-cell-depleted T cells, or PBMCs came the material, which was cDNA or gDNA.

The chain has TRBV9 and TRBJ1-2; TRBD1 matches 9 bases. This TCR came from a man in his 70s with acute or convalescent COVID-19. Sample: peripheral blood. CDR3 residues: CASSIRQGGSGYTF. The CDR3 nucleotides read TGTGCCAGCAGCATCCGACAGGGGGGTAGTGGCTACACCTTC.